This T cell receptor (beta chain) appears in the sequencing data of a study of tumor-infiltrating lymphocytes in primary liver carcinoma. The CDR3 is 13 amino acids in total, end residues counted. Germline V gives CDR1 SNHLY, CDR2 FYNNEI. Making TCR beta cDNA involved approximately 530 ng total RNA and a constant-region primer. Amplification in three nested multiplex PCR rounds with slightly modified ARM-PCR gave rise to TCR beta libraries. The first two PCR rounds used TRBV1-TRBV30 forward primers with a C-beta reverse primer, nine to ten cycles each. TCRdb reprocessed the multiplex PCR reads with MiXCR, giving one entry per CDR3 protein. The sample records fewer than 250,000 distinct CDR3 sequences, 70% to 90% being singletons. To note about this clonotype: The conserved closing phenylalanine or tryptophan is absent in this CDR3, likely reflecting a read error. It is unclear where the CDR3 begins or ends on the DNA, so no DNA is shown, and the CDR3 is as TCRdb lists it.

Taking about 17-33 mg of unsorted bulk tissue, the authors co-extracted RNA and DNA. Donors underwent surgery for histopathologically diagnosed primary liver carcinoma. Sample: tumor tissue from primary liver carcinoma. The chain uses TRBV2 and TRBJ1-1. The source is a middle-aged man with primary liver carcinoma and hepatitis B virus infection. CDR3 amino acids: CASSVPGNPEAFL.